This entry lists 5 T cell receptor beta chains sequenced from one sample in a study of blood T cell repertoires in COVID-19. Clones were sequenced by immunoSEQ multiplex PCR, and TCRdb holds only the in-frame ones, with some missing. This repertoire shows approximately 180,000 clones, roughly 82% found once; its top ten account for 13% to 15%. The sample taken for sequencing was PBMCs or T cells enriched from blood (not recorded which). These receptor sequences come from a man aged 45-65 years who had recovered from COVID-19.

Ten or more counts support this clone. The chain employs TRBV4-1 and TRBJ1-2; a weak D match, TRBD1 (5 bases). CDR1 and CDR2 (germline): MGHRA, YSYEKL. The CDR3 is 15 amino acids. Trimming removed 4 bases at V and 8 bases at J, with 20 bases between. Written as DNA, the CDR3 is TGCGCCAGCAGCCCAGGTTGGGGACTAGCGAGCGGCTACACCTTC. Translation: CASSPGWGLASGYTF.

J is TRBJ1-2 and V is TRBV6-6; 11 nucleotides match TRBD1. The trim removed 5 bases at V and 2 bases at J, leaving 13 bases unmatched. CDR1 is MNHNY and CDR2 is SVGAGI in the germline V gene (reference sequence). The CDR3 is 18 amino acids. The CDR3 sequence is CASSLRGQGASTNYGYTF. CDR3 nucleotide sequence: TGTGCCAGCAGTCTCCGAGGACAGGGGGCCTCCACGAACTATGGCTACACCTTC.

The chain has TRBV9 and TRBJ2-1, with 8 bases aligning to TRBD2. The length of the CDR3 is 15 residues. The V segment lost 0 bases and the J segment 6 bases; nucleotides outside the gene matches: 5. Germline V gene data show CDR1 as SGDLS and CDR2 as YYNGEE. The CDR3 nucleotides read TGTGCCAGCAGCGTAGGTTCCGGGAGGGGCAATGAGCAGTTCTTC. This sequence encodes CASSVGSGRGNEQFF.

The chain has TRBV29-1 and TRBJ2-7, with D possibly being TRBD2 (6 bases). CDR3 length equals 13 residues. Per the germline V gene, CDR1 is SQVTM and CDR2 is ANQGSEA. V lost 7 bases to trimming and J lost 3 bases, with 16 bases between them. Here the CDR3 reads CSGRDSYYYEQYF. The DNA of the CDR3 is TGCAGCGGAAGGGACTCCTACTACTACGAGCAGTACTTC.

This clone came up a few times. The V and J genes are TRBV3-1 (or the pseudogene TRBV3-2) and TRBJ1-4; no clear D. Between the trimmed V and J ends, which lost 5 bases and 3 bases, there was a span of 13 bases. The CDR3 sequence is 15 residues long. The V gene's germline CDR1 is LGHDT and CDR2 YNNKEL (reference sequence). CDR3 amino acids: CASSARGSANEKLFF. As DNA, the CDR3 is TGTGCCAGCAGCGCTCGAGGGTCGGCTAATGAAAAACTGTTTTTT.